This TCR beta chain was sequenced in a study of response to subunit inactivated influenza vaccine. Findings and caveats of the study: Authors proposed each seasonal influenza vaccination draws in few new T cells.

In this sample, this clonotype turned up many times. Its antigen is still unknown. Trimming removed 5 bases at V and 7 bases at J, with 12 bases between. The CDR3 sequence is 13 residues long. CDR1 SEHNR and CDR2 FQNEAQ come from the germline V gene (reference sequence). TCRdb fed the RT-PCR reads into MiXCR, producing one record per CDR3 protein. The sample records 500,000 to 600,000 distinct CDR3 sequences, about 10% being singletons. This chain uses TRBV7-9 with TRBJ2-4; D is possibly TRBD2 (6 bases). This receptor was taken from a man aged 45 to 65 who received an inactivated influenza vaccine. The input for sequencing was PBMCs from blood, taken on the day of vaccination. CDR3 sequence: CASSQPGLNIQYF. The CDR3 coding sequence is TGTGCCAGCAGCCAGCCGGGACTTAACATTCAGTACTTC.